A single sample is the source of the 13 T cell receptor beta chains below, sequenced in a study of identifying expanded T cells in peripheral blood. Sequencing was performed with immunoSEQ multiplex PCR; in TCRdb, only in-frame clones are kept and a portion is missing. The data contain roughly 130,000 clones, approximately 86% of them seen just once; the ten biggest clones take up about 8%. The sample taken for sequencing was blood. Source of these receptors: a person aged 18 to 70 in good health.

The chain joins TRBV28 to TRBJ2-1, with D possibly TRBD2 on 6 matching bases. V lost 7 bases and J lost 9, with 22 bases in between. Germline CDR1 is MDHEN and CDR2 is SYDVKM. The CDR3 runs 15 residues. This CDR3 reads CASTLTAGGLGEQFF. The CDR3 DNA follows: TGTGCCAGCACCCTGACAGCGGGTGGGCTGGGTGAGCAGTTCTTC.

This chain joins TRBV30 and TRBJ1-1; 12 bases match TRBD1. Trimming cost V 1 base and J 3 bases; bases outside gene matches: 6. Germline V gene sequence: CDR1 GTSNPN, CDR2 SVGIG (reference sequence). The CDR3 extends over 16 amino acids. Written as DNA, the CDR3 is TGTGCCTGGAGTGGCGGGACAGGGGGCTATGACACTGAAGCTTTCTTT. Protein product: CAWSGGTGGYDTEAFF.

The chain carries TRBV6-5 and TRBJ1-1; D is perhaps TRBD1 (5 bases). Germline-derived CDR1 and CDR2 are MNHEY and SVGAGI. This CDR3 is 14 amino acids long. Trimming stripped 5 bases from V and 0 bases from J, with 10 bases between. CDR3 sequence reads: CASSPDTMNTEAFF. In DNA, the CDR3 is TGTGCCAGCAGTCCGGACACAATGAACACTGAAGCTTTCTTT.

V and J are TRBV7-3 and TRBJ2-2; D is ambiguous. The V end was cut by 4 bases, the J end by 2 bases, with 14 bases between. The CDR3 covers 16 residues. The germline gives CDR1 SGHTA, CDR2 FQGTGA. The CDR3 nucleotides read TGTGCCAGCAGCTCCGAGGTTATCCCAAACACCGGGGAGCTGTTTTTT. Encoded protein: CASSSEVIPNTGELFF.

V gene TRBV25-1 combines with J gene TRBJ2-6; D ambiguous. From germline, CDR1 is MGHDK and CDR2 SYGVNS. This CDR3 is 16 amino acids long. V lost 8 bases to trimming and J lost 2 bases, with 16 bases between them. The CDR3 reads CASSGVLYPGANVLTF. The CDR3 DNA reads as TGTGCCAGCTCAGGAGTTCTTTACCCTGGGGCCAACGTCCTGACTTTC.

The chain carries TRBV10-3 and TRBJ1-4; D remains ambiguous. The CDR3 spans 15 residues. V shed 5 bases and J shed 8 bases, with 18 bases lying between them. Germline V gives CDR1 ENHRY, CDR2 SYGVKD. This CDR3 reads CAISQAITQTEKLFF. The CDR3 DNA follows: TGTGCCATCAGTCAAGCTATCACTCAGACCGAAAAACTGTTTTTT.

This clone was detected a few times. V gene TRBV5-4 combines with J gene TRBJ1-1, with D unclear. Looked up from germline, CDR1 is SGHNT and CDR2 is YYREEE (reference sequence). The V and J ends lost 3 bases and 5 bases respectively, with 17 bases between them. This CDR3 is 15 amino acids long. This CDR3 is CASSSLTAMRTEAFF. Here the CDR3 DNA reads TGTGCCAGCAGCTCATTGACGGCGATGCGTACTGAAGCTTTCTTT.

This clone was seen only a few times. V gene TRBV9 combines with J gene TRBJ1-1; D gene unclear. The germline V gene encodes CDR1 SGDLS and CDR2 YYNGEE. The V and J ends lost 3 bases and 5 bases respectively, with 14 bases between them. The CDR3 covers 14 residues. The CDR3: CASSASIGGTEAFF. In DNA form, the CDR3 reads TGTGCCAGCAGCGCCTCGATAGGCGGAACTGAAGCTTTCTTT.

The rearrangement joins TRBV7-6 to TRBJ2-2; D unresolved. The germline gives CDR1 SGHVS, CDR2 FNYEAQ. V was clipped by 2 bases and J by 10 bases, with 11 bases between them. The CDR3 is 13 amino acids. CDR3 residues: CASSLLAGSELFF. CDR3 bases: TGTGCCAGCAGCTTACTCGCAGGCTCGGAGCTGTTTTTT. Based on the CDR3 plus reference TRBV7-6 and TRBJ2-2, the full variable domain is GAGVSQSPRYKVTKRGQDVALRCDPISGHVSLYWYRQALGQGPEFLTYFNYEAQQDKSGLPNDRFSAERPEGSISTLTIQRTEQRDSAMYRCASSLLAGSELFFGEGSRLTVL.

CDR3 amino acids: CASSLVPRADTGELFF. CDR3 bases: TGTGCCAGCAGCCTCGTTCCGAGGGCGGACACCGGGGAGCTGTTTTTT. The rearrangement uses TRBV7-2 and TRBJ2-2; possibly TRBD2 for D (5 bases). Germline V gene data show CDR1 as SGHTA and CDR2 as FQGNSA. Trimming removed 5 bases from V and 3 bases from J, with 16 bases in between. The CDR3 covers 16 residues.

The V and J genes are TRBV9 and TRBJ1-2; a weak D match, TRBD1 (5 bases). From germline, CDR1 is SGDLS and CDR2 YYNGEE. The CDR3 is 15 amino acids. V was trimmed by 4 bases and J by 7 bases, leaving 20 bases between them. CDR3 amino acids: CASSYTGSMAGGYTF. The CDR3 nucleotides read TGTGCCAGCAGCTATACAGGATCTATGGCTGGTGGCTACACCTTC.

In this sample, this clone turned up once. The chain uses TRBV5-4 and TRBJ1-4, with D tentatively TRBD1 (5 bases). There are 13 residues in the CDR3. CDR1 is SGHNT, CDR2 YYREEE, per germline (reference sequence). With 7 bases removed from V and 8 bases from J, the gap between germline ends came to 15 bases. CDR3 coding DNA: TGTGCCAGCTCTAGCAGGGCAGGGGAAAAACTGTTTTTT. Translation: CASSSRAGEKLFF.

This chain uses TRBV6-6 with TRBJ1-1; D may be TRBD1 (5 bases). V lost 6 bases and J lost 4, with 18 bases in between. Germline assignment: CDR1 MNHNY and CDR2 SVGAGI (reference sequence). The CDR3 has 15 residues. CDR3 bases: TGTGCCAGCAGCGCCTACCAGGGAGGAGTCACTGAAGCTTTCTTT. This sequence encodes CASSAYQGGVTEAFF.